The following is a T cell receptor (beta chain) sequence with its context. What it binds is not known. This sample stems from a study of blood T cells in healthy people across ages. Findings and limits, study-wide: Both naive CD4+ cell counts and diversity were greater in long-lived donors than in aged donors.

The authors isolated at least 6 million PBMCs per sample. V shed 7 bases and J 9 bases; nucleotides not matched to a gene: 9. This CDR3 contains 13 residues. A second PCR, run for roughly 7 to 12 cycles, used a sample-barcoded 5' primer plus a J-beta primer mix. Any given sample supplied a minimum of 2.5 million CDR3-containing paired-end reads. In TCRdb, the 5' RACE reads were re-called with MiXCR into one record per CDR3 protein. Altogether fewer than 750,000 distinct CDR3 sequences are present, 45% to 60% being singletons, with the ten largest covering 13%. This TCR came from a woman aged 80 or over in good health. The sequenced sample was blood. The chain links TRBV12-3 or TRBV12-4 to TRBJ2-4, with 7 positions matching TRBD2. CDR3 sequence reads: CASKDTGGTIQYF. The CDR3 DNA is TGTGCCAGCAAAGATACGGGGGGAACCATTCAGTACTTC.